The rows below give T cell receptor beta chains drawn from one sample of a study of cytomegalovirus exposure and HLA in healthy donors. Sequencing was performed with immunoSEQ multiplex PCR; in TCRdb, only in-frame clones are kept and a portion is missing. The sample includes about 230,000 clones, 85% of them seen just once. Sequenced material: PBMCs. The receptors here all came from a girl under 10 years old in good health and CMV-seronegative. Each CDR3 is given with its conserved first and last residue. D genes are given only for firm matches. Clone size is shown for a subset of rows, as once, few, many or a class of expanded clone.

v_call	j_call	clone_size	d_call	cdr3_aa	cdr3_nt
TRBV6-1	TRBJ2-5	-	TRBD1	CASIRQGRETQYF	TGTGCCAGCATACGACAGGGGAGGGAGACCCAGTACTTC
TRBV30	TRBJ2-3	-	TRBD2	CAWGTPRTSGRRDTQYF	TGTGCCTGGGGTACACCGCGGACTAGCGGGAGAAGGGATACGCAGTATTTT
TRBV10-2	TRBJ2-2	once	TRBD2	CASRLAGLNTGELFF	TGCGCCAGTCGACTAGCGGGGTTGAACACCGGGGAGCTGTTTTTT
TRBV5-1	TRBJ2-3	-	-	CASSQIDSSTDTQYF	TGCGCCAGCAGCCAGATTGACTCCAGCACAGATACGCAGTATTTT
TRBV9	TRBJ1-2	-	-	CASSVAPQGSYGYTF	TGTGCCAGCAGCGTAGCCCCACAGGGCTCCTATGGCTACACCTTC
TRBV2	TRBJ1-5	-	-	CASSAPGRANSNQPQHF	TGTGCCAGCAGTGCCCCAGGGCGAGCTAATAGCAATCAGCCCCAGCATTTT
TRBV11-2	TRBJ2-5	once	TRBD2	CASSLRHAAGVSETQYF	TGTGCCAGCAGCTTAAGGCACGCCGCGGGAGTATCAGAGACCCAGTACTTC
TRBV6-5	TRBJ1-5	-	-	CASSYRQGGQPQHF	TGTGCCAGCAGTTACCGTCAGGGAGGACAGCCCCAGCATTTT
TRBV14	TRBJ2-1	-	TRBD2	CASSQETGTSGRRQFF	TGTGCCAGCAGCCAGGAAACCGGGACTAGCGGGAGGAGGCAGTTCTTC
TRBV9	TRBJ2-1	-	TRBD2	CASTPRGLAGFYNEQFF	TGTGCCAGCACCCCCCGGGGACTAGCGGGGTTCTACAATGAGCAGTTCTTC
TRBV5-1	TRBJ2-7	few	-	CASSLAGDEQYF	TGCGCCAGCAGCTTGGCCGGGGATGAGCAGTACTTC
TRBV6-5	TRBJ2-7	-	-	CAAGGSVDHYEQYF	TGTGCCGCCGGCGGGTCAGTTGACCACTACGAGCAGTACTTC
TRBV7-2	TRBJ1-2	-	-	CASSLLGAYGYTF	TGTGCCAGCAGCTTATTAGGGGCCTATGGCTACACCTTC
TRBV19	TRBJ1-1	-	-	CASSIRRGITEAFF	TGTGCCAGTAGTATACGACGGGGAATCACTGAAGCTTTCTTT
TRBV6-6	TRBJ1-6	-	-	CATSRTGDIRNSPLHF	TGTGCCACCTCCCGCACGGGGGATATAAGGAATTCACCCCTCCACTTT
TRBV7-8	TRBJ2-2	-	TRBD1	CASILSTRGLSGELFF	TGTGCCAGCATTCTGTCGACGAGGGGGCTGTCCGGGGAGCTGTTTTTT
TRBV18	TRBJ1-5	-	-	CASSPSSGALGQPQHF	TGTGCCAGCTCACCATCTAGCGGGGCCCTCGGTCAGCCCCAGCATTTT
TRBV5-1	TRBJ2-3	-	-	CASRGSGPTDTQYF	TGCGCCAGCAGGGGGAGCGGGCCCACAGATACGCAGTATTTT
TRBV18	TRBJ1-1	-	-	CASSPSGQDRGEAFF	TGTGCCAGCTCCCCCTCGGGGCAGGACAGAGGTGAAGCTTTCTTT
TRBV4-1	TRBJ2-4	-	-	CASSQDIAAKNIQYF	TGCGCCAGCAGCCAAGATATAGCGGCCAAAAACATTCAGTACTTC
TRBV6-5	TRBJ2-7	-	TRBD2	CASSLGLASSYEQYF	TGTGCCAGCAGCTTGGGACTAGCGTCTTCCTACGAGCAGTACTTC
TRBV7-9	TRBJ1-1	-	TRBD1	CASSLMGQGKDTEAFF	TGTGCCAGCAGCTTAATGGGACAGGGCAAGGACACTGAAGCTTTCTTT
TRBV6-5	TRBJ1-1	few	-	CASTRGDTEAFF	TGTGCCAGCACTCGGGGGGACACTGAAGCTTTCTTT
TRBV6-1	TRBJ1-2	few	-	CASSEQGGGYTF	TGTGCCAGCAGTGAACAGGGCGGTGGCTACACCTTC
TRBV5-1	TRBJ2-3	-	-	CASSLYEGGNTDTQYF	TGCGCCAGCAGCTTGTACGAGGGGGGGAACACAGATACGCAGTATTTT
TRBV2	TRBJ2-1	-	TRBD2	CASRTSGGLAYNEQFF	TGTGCCAGCAGGACTAGCGGGGGGTTGGCGTACAATGAGCAGTTCTTC
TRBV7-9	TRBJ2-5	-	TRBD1	CASSNPGGREETQYF	TGTGCCAGCAGTAATCCAGGGGGAAGGGAAGAGACCCAGTACTTC
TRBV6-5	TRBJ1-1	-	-	CASSSSGLGTEAFF	TGTGCCAGCAGTTCGTCAGGGCTGGGCACTGAAGCTTTCTTT
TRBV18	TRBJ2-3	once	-	CASSPNSGGFTDTQYF	TGTGCCAGCTCACCAAATTCGGGGGGCTTCACAGATACGCAGTATTTT
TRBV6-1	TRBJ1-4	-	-	CASTARGLVSEKLFF	TGTGCCAGCACTGCACGGGGGTTGGTGAGCGAAAAACTGTTTTTT
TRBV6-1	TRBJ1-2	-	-	CASREGNINYGYTF	TGTGCCAGCAGGGAGGGAAATATTAACTATGGCTACACCTTC
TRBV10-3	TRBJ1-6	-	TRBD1	CAISDRGRESPLHF	TGTGCCATCTCGGACAGGGGGCGAGAGTCACCCCTCCACTTT
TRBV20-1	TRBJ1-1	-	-	CSASFVTEAFF	TGCAGTGCTAGTTTCGTTACTGAAGCTTTCTTT